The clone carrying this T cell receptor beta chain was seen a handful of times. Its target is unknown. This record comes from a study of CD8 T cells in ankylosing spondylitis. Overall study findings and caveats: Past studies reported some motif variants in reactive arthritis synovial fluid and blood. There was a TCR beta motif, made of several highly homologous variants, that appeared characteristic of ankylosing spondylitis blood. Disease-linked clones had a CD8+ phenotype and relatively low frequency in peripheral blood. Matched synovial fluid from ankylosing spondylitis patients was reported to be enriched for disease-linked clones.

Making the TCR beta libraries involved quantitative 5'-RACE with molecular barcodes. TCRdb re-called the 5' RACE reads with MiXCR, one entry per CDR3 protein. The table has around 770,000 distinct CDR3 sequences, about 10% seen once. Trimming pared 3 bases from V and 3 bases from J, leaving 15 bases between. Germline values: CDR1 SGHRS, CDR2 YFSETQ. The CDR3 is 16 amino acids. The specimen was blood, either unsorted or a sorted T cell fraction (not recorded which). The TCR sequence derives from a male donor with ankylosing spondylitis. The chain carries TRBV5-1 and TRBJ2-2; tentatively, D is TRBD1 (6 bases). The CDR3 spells CASSYRGQWYTGELFF. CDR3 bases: TGCGCCAGCAGCTACCGTGGACAGTGGTACACCGGGGAGCTGTTTTTT.